The sequence of this T cell receptor (beta chain) was determined in a study of blood T cell repertoires in COVID-19 (dated by TCRdb to the early 2020s). Background for the entire study: Collaborator samples came from the United States, Italy and Spain and covered acute and convalescent phases of COVID-19. Sample metadata almost always included a de-identified subject ID, COVID-19 status, age in years and sex. The material from the prospective study consisted of cDNA or gDNA derived from T cells, B-cell-depleted T cells, or PBMCs. The repertoires were made available in a free public database intended to serve as a resource for research on the immune response to SARS-CoV-2. Where HLA class I and class II types were available, the types were taken from metadata supplied by the sample provider, not from assay-based typing. Subjects who had been exposed to COVID-19, were actively infected with it, or had recovered from it provided the deeply sampled blood TCRbeta repertoires that made up the dataset. Samples came from the ongoing ImmuneRACE study (first 160 participants) plus 1,254 subjects from 6 global collaborators. Here is what the overall study found, with its caveats: Clinical and demographic metadata were provided uncurated, with the amount varying by source and participant.

With respect to this clone: The specificity of this receptor is unknown. Base qualities are not at hand, and no much larger clone is one base apart.

The immunoSEQ Assay, a bias-controlled multiplex PCR, was used to amplify TCRbeta CDR3 regions from genomic DNA. Concerning the study's data processing: The number of nucleated cells in each sample was estimated from the amplification of reference gene primers within the assay. To quantify the absolute abundance of each unique TCRbeta CDR3 rearrangement, sequence reads were collapsed and filtered. For each sample, productive Simpson clonality was calculated as the square root of Simpson's diversity index over productive rearrangements. TCRdb carries this immuneACCESS record with in-frame sequences only. Its versions omit some clonotypes, under half of them owing to an unresolved V gene in the studies checked, with the rest unexplained. The D gene and trimming were derived from the DNA, and the V and J assignments and clone size from that table. For this sample there are a few hundred thousand clones; around 80% appear just once. 4.2% of the sample is in the top ten clones.

Collaborating institutions collected whole blood in K2EDTA tubes following their own protocols. Collaborator samples were shipped for TCRbeta analysis as frozen whole blood, isolated PBMCs, or DNA extracted from either sample type. The source material was peripheral blood. The TCR was taken from a man aged 60 to 69 with acute or convalescent COVID-19.

The base sequence is TGCAGTGCTAGTCCGTTTTATGGCTACACCTTC. This sequence encodes CSASPFYGYTF. The sequence links TRBV20-1 to TRBJ1-2, with the D segment identity uncertain. The CDR3, from cysteine to phenylalanine, totals 11 residues. Left in the record is the CDR3 DNA by itself, 33 bases read in frame from the first base. The V and J ends are trimmed by 3 bases and 5 bases, leaving 7 bases between them. Reading the germline V gene (reference sequence) gives CDR1 DFQATT and CDR2 SNEGSKA.